The sequence of this TCR beta chain was determined in a study of blood T cells in healthy people across ages. Findings of the study overall: Older individuals had lower TCR beta diversity per million T cells (the decline was roughly linear).

Through a sample-barcoded 5' primer and a J-beta primer mix, a second PCR was run for roughly 7 to 11 cycles. Each cDNA was tagged by a template-switch adaptor containing 12 random nucleotides. TCRdb independently ran MiXCR on the 5' RACE reads; one entry per CDR3 protein. This table has under 2 million distinct CDR3 sequences, roughly 30% appearing once. CDR1 is MGHRA, CDR2 YSYEKL, per germline. V lost 0 bases and J lost 7; bases outside the gene matches: 8. The CDR3 runs to 16 residues. Regarding this clonotype: The antigen is undetermined.

The sample consisted of blood. This sequence was found in a woman in her 30s in good health. The chain uses TRBV4-1 and TRBJ1-5; 8 bases match TRBD1. In DNA, the CDR3 is TGCGCCAGCAGCCAAGATCCAGGACAGGGAACCCAGCCCCAGCATTTT. Translation: CASSQDPGQGTQPQHF.